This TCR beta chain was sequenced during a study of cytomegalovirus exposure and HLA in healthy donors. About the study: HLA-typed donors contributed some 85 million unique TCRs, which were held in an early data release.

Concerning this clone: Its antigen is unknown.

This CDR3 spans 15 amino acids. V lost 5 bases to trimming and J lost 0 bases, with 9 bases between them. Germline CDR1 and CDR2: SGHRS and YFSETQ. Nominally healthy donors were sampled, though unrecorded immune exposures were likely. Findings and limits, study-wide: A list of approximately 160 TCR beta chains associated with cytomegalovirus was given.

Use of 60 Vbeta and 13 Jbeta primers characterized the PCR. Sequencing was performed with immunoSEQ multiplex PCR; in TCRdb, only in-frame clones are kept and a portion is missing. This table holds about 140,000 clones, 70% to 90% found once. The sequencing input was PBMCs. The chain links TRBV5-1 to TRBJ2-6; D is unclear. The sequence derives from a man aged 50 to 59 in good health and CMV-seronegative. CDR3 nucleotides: TGCGCCAGCAGGGCCGCTCCCTCTGGGGCCAACGTCCTGACTTTC. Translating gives CASRAAPSGANVLTF.